This TCR beta chain is from a study of tumor-infiltrating lymphocytes in primary liver carcinoma. General study points: Tumor samples exhibited a significantly greater top-250-clone fraction than blood samples (p = 0.039).

A primer in the constant region served to generate TCR beta cDNA from about 470 ng of total RNA. Three nested multiplex PCR rounds, a slightly modified ARM-PCR, produced the libraries for TCR beta. With TRBV1-TRBV30 forward primers and a C-beta reverse primer, the first two PCR rounds were run for about 10 cycles each. TCRdb independently ran MiXCR on the multiplex PCR reads; one entry per CDR3 protein. The sample gives around 40,000 distinct CDR3 sequences, 73% of which show up once; 15% to 20% is in the top ten. Details on this clonotype: Its cognate antigen is unknown.

The CDR3 has 14 amino acids. The germline V gene has CDR1 MNHEY and CDR2 SVGEGT. Co-extraction yielded RNA and DNA from around 18-30 mg of unsorted bulk tissue. The clonotype was recovered from a man between 35 and 55 years old with primary liver carcinoma and hepatitis B virus infection. Input material: liver tumor tissue from sampling region 2. As to subset: tumor region T2, inferior pole. The V gene is TRBV6-2 or TRBV6-3, the J gene TRBJ1-1, with D unresolved. In DNA form, the CDR3 reads TGTGACAGTAGTTACTCCTGGGTGACCCCGACGGCTTTCTTT. Translating it yields CDSSYSWVTPTAFF.